These 11 T cell receptor beta chains originate from one sample sequenced in a study of control samples from healthy donors and cancer patients. Sequencing used immunoSEQ multiplex PCR; TCRdb keeps in-frame clones, though not all of them. This sample yields approximately 65,000 clones, of which 89% are seen a single time; about 20% belongs to the top ten. Source material: PBMCs. These receptors came from a man in his sixties with lung cancer.

The CDR3 region has the DNA TGCAGCGTTAGTAGAGGGTTTGAAGCTTTCTTT. Translated, it gives CSVSRGFEAFF. This rearrangement joins TRBV29-1 to TRBJ1-1; the D is unclear. The CDR3 runs 11 residues. The germline V gene has CDR1 SQVTM and CDR2 ANQGSEA. With 5 bases removed from V and 7 bases from J, the gap between germline ends came to 11 bases.

The gene calls are TRBV7-8 and TRBJ2-4; 7 bases are shared with TRBD1. This CDR3 is 13 amino acids long. Germline loops: CDR1 SGHVS, CDR2 FQNEAQ. Germline trimming cut 5 bases from V and 7 bases from J; bases unmatched to any gene: 5. For the CDR3, the DNA is TGTGCCAGCAGCACGACAGGGCCCAACATTCAGTACTTC. It specifies CASSTTGPNIQYF.

V gene TRBV9 combines with J gene TRBJ1-2, with unresolved D. Germline V lookup: CDR1 SGDLS, CDR2 YYNGEE. The CDR3 runs to 12 residues. V lost 9 bases and J lost 4, with 13 bases in between. The CDR3 region is CANWEPSYGYTF. The CDR3 nucleotides read TGTGCCAATTGGGAGCCGAGCTATGGCTACACCTTC.

In this sample, this clone turned up once. J is TRBJ1-4 and V is TRBV7-9, with D perhaps matching TRBD1 (6 bases). V lost 5 bases and J lost 6, with 16 bases in between. CDR1 SEHNR and CDR2 FQNEAQ come from the germline V gene (reference sequence). The CDR3 length is 15 residues. The CDR3 loop reads CASSNIQGLDEKLFF. CDR3 sequence (DNA): TGTGCCAGCAGCAACATACAGGGTTTGGATGAAAAACTGTTTTTT.

The chain recombines TRBV7-9 with TRBJ1-3; D ambiguous. The CDR3 extends over 13 amino acids. Germline loops: CDR1 SEHNR, CDR2 FQNEAQ (reference sequence). V lost 1 base, J lost 4 bases, and 5 bases lay in between. CDR3 amino acids: CASSLVLGNTIYF. The CDR3 region has the DNA TGTGCCAGCAGCTTAGTATTAGGAAACACCATATATTTT.

The CDR3 loop reads CASSRMTGVGYTF. CDR3 DNA sequence: TGTGCCAGCAGTCGTATGACAGGAGTTGGCTACACCTTC. J is TRBJ1-2 and V is TRBV6-5; possibly TRBD1 for D (6 bases). The CDR3 covers 13 residues. The ends were cut back, 5 bases at V and 7 bases at J, with 14 bases in the middle. Germline assignment: CDR1 MNHEY and CDR2 SVGAGI.

The genes are TRBV28 and TRBJ2-1; 11 nucleotides agree with TRBD2. CDR3 size: 15 residues. Germline V gene data show CDR1 as MDHEN and CDR2 as SYDVKM. The trim removed 6 bases at V and 7 bases at J, leaving 8 bases unmatched. CDR3 amino acids: CASSLGTSGTNEQFF. The DNA of the CDR3 is TGTGCCAGCAGCCTCGGGACTAGCGGTACAAATGAGCAGTTCTTC.

The chain joins TRBV6-6 to TRBJ2-7; 8 nucleotides align to TRBD2. This CDR3 spans 15 amino acids. Germline V gene data show CDR1 as MNHNY and CDR2 as SVGAGI (reference sequence). Losses at the gene ends were 2 bases for V and 5 bases for J; bases not matched to a gene: 8. The CDR3 bases are TGTGCCAGCAGTTACCGCCGGGGGGGGCTCAACGAGCAGTACTTC. Translating gives CASSYRRGGLNEQYF.

The J gene is TRBJ2-2, the V gene TRBV4-1; 7 bases are shared with TRBD2. The V gene end was trimmed by 4 bases and the J gene end by 4 bases; junction bases not matched to a gene: 12. Germline loops: CDR1 MGHRA, CDR2 YSYEKL. The CDR3 totals 17 residues. The chain's CDR3 is CASSRTTGTTLTGELFF. CDR3 DNA: TGCGCCAGCAGCCGTACTACCGGGACTACCCTCACCGGGGAGCTGTTTTTT.

The rearrangement joins TRBV18 to TRBJ2-7, with D uncertain. V was shortened by 4 bases and J by 5 bases, with 15 bases between the two germline ends. The CDR3 loop spans 14 amino acids. The V gene's germline CDR1 is KGHSH and CDR2 LQKENI. The CDR3 DNA follows: TGTGCCAGCTCACGGAGTGCTCCCCCCGACGAGCAGTACGTC. Translating it yields CASSRSAPPDEQYV.

This clone was recorded once. This chain links TRBV24-1 with TRBJ1-1; D perhaps matches TRBD1 (5 bases). Germline-derived CDR1 and CDR2 are KGHDR and SFDVKD. The CDR3 has 12 amino acids. The germline V and J ends were trimmed by 7 bases and 1 base, with 6 bases remaining between them. The CDR3 loop is CATSGQNTEAFF. The DNA for the CDR3 is TGTGCCACCAGCGGACAGAACACTGAAGCTTTCTTT.